What follows describes a single T cell receptor (beta chain). Its antigen is unknown. Libraries were made using the immunoSEQ multiplex PCR assay. For the multiplex PCR, a mixture combining 60 forward primers for TCR Vbeta segments and 13 reverse primers for TCR Jbeta segments was used. The CDR3 region of rearranged TCR beta genes was amplified from genomic DNA with a multiplex PCR assay. On the Illumina HiSeq System, the amplified TCR beta libraries were sequenced as 87-base-pair reads. Under the source paper's analysis protocol: A later analysis tallied 80 million to 95 million unique TCR beta chains across the 700 or so repertoires, and around 9.9 million of those chains were shared by two or more donors. To remove PCR and sequencing errors, raw reads were error-corrected and collapsed into unique sequences using a nearest-neighbor algorithm that merged closely related sequences. CDR3 sequences were aligned to IMGT reference sequences to assign V, D and J gene segments. For a sequence to be retained, a match of at least six nucleotides was required to both a V gene segment and a J gene segment. Rearrangements were called productive when the CDR3 lacked stop codons and stayed in frame with V and J; all others were non-productive. Following IMGT convention, CDR3 was defined as the stretch from the second conserved V-encoded cysteine up to the conserved J-encoded phenylalanine. The earlier analysis of about 500 of the donors excluded sequences that lacked an unambiguous match to a single V gene segment. In an earlier analysis of almost 600 of the donors, a V segment was called functional when productive rearrangements were above 56.7%, and segregating when the standard deviation between donors exceeded 5%. To diagnose cytomegalovirus status from the catalog of TCR beta chain sequences, a statistical classification framework was built. In a later analysis, V and J genes were assigned by comparing TCR nucleotide sequences against IMGT/GENE-DB human TR gene sequences. The TCRdist pipeline was used in a later analysis to assign CDR3 sequences and most-parsimonious VDJ recombination scenarios. In a later analysis, each TCR beta chain was defined by its CDR3 amino acid sequence together with its V-gene family, and reads lacking a unique V-gene family were excluded. A later analysis removed roughly 590 highly shared, low-generation-probability nucleotide sequences to deal with suspected cross-contamination and a sequencing artifact. In a later analysis, a clonal expansion index was calculated for each public chain from normalized within-repertoire ranks of inferred template counts. In a later analysis, generation probabilities were computed using a VDJ recombination model fitted to out-of-frame rearrangements, and the results were checked against IGoR. In a later analysis, TCR-TCR, TCR-HLA and TCR-CMV co-occurrence was scored with hypergeometric tests, and a repertoire-size bias correction was applied to TCR pairs. A later analysis estimated false discovery rates by permuting HLA or CMV assignments 20 times. In a later analysis, co-occurring TCRs were grouped using DBSCAN, with TCRdist sequence similarity added in when clustering inside HLA-allele-positive subsets. Co-occurrence clustering excluded repertoires with fewer than 30,000 or more than 120,000 public chains, plus five with anomalous nucleotide sharing. What TCRdb holds here is the immuneACCESS table cut down to in-frame rearrangements. Part of the clones is not present; checked against another copy, under half of the missing clones reflect an unresolved V gene, and the others are unexplained. D and trimming come from the DNA, and the V and J calls and clone size come from that table. This sample's table contains roughly 34,000 clones. Of the sample, roughly 3.5% falls within the top ten clones.

The germline V gene supplies CDR1 SQVTM and CDR2 ANQGSEA. The CDR3 sequence holds 16 residues, the cysteine and phenylalanine included. The DNA shown is the 48-base CDR3, in frame from base 1. The V end gives up 0 bases and the J end 1 base, leaving 7 bases in the junction not matched to a gene. This record comes from a study of cytomegalovirus exposure and HLA in healthy donors (dated by TCRdb to the late 2010s). In terms of the full investigation: An earlier analysis of 550 to 700 of the donors reported 276 Gb of sequence data and roughly 100 million unique TCR beta sequences from 150 million to 200 million T cells. In an earlier analysis of several hundred of the donors, high-throughput TCR beta sequencing was used to judge whether each TCR beta V gene segment behaved as functional or pseudogenic. HLA typing covered class I and class II loci at four-digit resolution. Donor age, sex, ethnicity and CMV serostatus were compiled alongside the repertoire data. The study profiled the T cell repertoires of about 720 subjects by immunosequencing and related them to cytomegalovirus serostatus. To study patterns of TCR occurrence, a later analysis re-analyzed previously published TCR beta repertoires from several hundred donors and added high-resolution HLA genotyping. Because of strong linkage in the cohort, five DR-DQ haplotypes were treated as single units for association and clustering. The genetic ancestry cluster associated with self-reported Caucasian donors included about 81% of the roughly 400 genotyped donors. A later genetic analysis took genome-wide SNP genotypes for about 55% of the roughly 670 donors and used that subset as a discovery cohort. On average, 235,054 unique TCR beta nucleotide sequences were sequenced per donor among fewer than 500 genotyped donors of the cohort, with roughly a sixth of those sequences being non-productive. All discovery cohort repertoires had been generated on a single sequencing platform. Besides the first cohort of roughly 700 subjects, a separate validation cohort made up of 120 different subjects was used. To predict cytomegalovirus infection status, the study brought together high-throughput TCR immunosequencing, statistical association of individual TCRs with disease status, and machine learning. Roughly 300 gigabases of sequencing data and around 90 million unique TCR sequences made up an early release that covered some 640 HLA-typed donors. The number of donors typed differed by locus, with roughly 629-640 for A, B, C, DRB1 and DQB1, 522 for DQA1, 606 for DPA1, and 400 to 490 for DPB1. The study was designed to test whether signatures of past pathogen exposure could be identified by cataloging public T cell receptors. The later analysis used no new phenotypic data to find candidate immune exposures, relying instead on TCR beta sequences and their occurrence across donors. Broad study findings and their caveats: In a later analysis, HLA-associated TCR beta chains were found to be more clonally expanded and to have lower generation probabilities than equally common non-associated chains. Sequencing depth was assumed to be roughly uniform across donors in the presence/absence analyses, though that assumption may not hold. Only TCR beta chains were sequenced in this cohort, and the absence of alpha or paired-chain data limited detectable features. In both the original and validation cohorts, the classifier was reported to diagnose cytomegalovirus status with high specificity and sensitivity. A further reported finding was that TCR beta sequences accurately predicted the HLA-A and HLA-B alleles for most subjects in the first cohort. An earlier analysis of roughly 570 of the donors showed that most TCR beta V segments appeared in productive rearrangements either about 87% or about 30% of the time, which broadly matched IMGT annotations. CMV serostatus was the only immune exposure information available for the cohort. An association between a missense DCLRE1C variant and V-gene and J-gene trimming of TCR beta chains was found in a later genetic analysis and replicated in an independent cohort. In the study, around 150 TCR beta chains were listed as associated with cytomegalovirus. Most TCR sequences were seen in very few donors, while some public TCRs were found in many individuals. Because HLA typing was missing for some donors at each locus, association tests included only the typed subset. Because counts were too low, fewer than 20 rarely observed V segments, including chromosome 9 orphons, were excluded from the earlier analysis of several hundred of the donors. Linkage disequilibrium might explain the correlated functional status among segregating V segments, but an unknown experimental factor could not be ruled out. According to a later analysis, TCR association rates differed among HLA loci, with DRB1 alleles showing the most associated TCRs and HLA-C alleles showing the fewest. According to the authors, the approach could potentially be generalized to other disease states and immunological phenotypes. Strong co-occurrence of HLA alleles, especially DR and DQ, made assigning TCR associations to individual alleles difficult. A cluster of highly shared sequence variants was judged likely to represent a technical artifact of the sequencing pipeline. Compared with the approximately 720-donor mean, donors in an Asian-associated ancestry cluster had fewer N-insertions in productive TCRs, according to a later genetic analysis. According to a later analysis, most CMV-associated TCR beta chains appeared to be HLA-restricted, and the HLA associations seemed to be driven largely by CMV exposure. Some IMGT-functional V segments, including TRBV6-2 and TRBV6-3, could not be told apart with the 87-base-pair reads, so those segments were excluded. In vitro tests confirmed that a few of the cytomegalovirus-associated TCR beta chains recognize cytomegalovirus antigens. In a later analysis, about 16,000 TCR beta sequences were associated with specific HLA alleles at a false discovery rate of 0.05. In a later analysis, several top co-occurrence clusters were reported to appear linked to parvovirus B19, influenza, CMV and Epstein-Barr virus.

The cohort consisted of approximately 670 healthy bone marrow donors. At the time of sampling, all cohort members were nominally healthy, though unrecorded immune exposures were likely present. The donor tested CMV seronegative and was one of the 352 seronegative cohort members. A peripheral blood sample was provided by each donor, and peripheral blood mononuclear cells were used for TCR beta sequencing. The Qiagen DNeasy Blood Extraction Kit was used to extract genomic DNA from the blood cell samples. The sequence was obtained from a man aged 35 to 55 in good health and CMV-seronegative. The chain joins TRBV29-1 to TRBJ2-3, and 7 junctional nucleotides match TRBD1. The material sequenced was PBMCs. The CDR3 protein is CSVEDRWGTGTDTQYF. The base sequence is TGCAGCGTTGAAGATCGGTGGGGGACAGGCACAGATACGCAGTATTTT.